This T cell receptor beta chain was profiled in a study of blood T cells in healthy people across ages. Findings and caveats of the study: Estimated diversity that came from one million T cells was considered an underestimate. In these data, TCR beta diversity tracked strongly with naive T cell percentage.

The authors ran a second PCR of roughly 7 to 11 cycles using a sample-barcoded 5' primer and a J-beta primer mix. TCRdb recomputed calls from the 5' RACE reads with MiXCR, one row per CDR3 protein. The sample lists approximately 790,000 distinct CDR3 sequences; around 68% were seen once. Trimming removed 2 bases from V and 0 bases from J, with 11 bases in between. Germline CDR1 reads ENHRY; CDR2 reads SYGVKD. This CDR3 has 17 residues. As regards this clonotype: Its matching antigen is unknown.

This sequence originates from a man aged 30 to 45 in good health. V usage is TRBV10-3 and J usage is TRBJ2-6, with D possibly TRBD1 on 6 matching bases. Sequencing was performed on blood. The CDR3 here is CAISETGPLSGANVLTF. For the CDR3, the DNA is TGTGCCATCAGTGAGACAGGGCCCCTCTCTGGGGCCAACGTCCTGACTTTC.